This TCR beta chain was profiled in a study of monozygotic twins with inflammatory bowel disease. TCRdb re-called the 5' RACE reads and catalogs CDR3 proteins one per entry, DNA excluded. The sample is made up of about 450,000 distinct CDR3 sequences, and the top ten hold 2% to 3% of it. Germline CDR1 and CDR2: SGHDT and YYEEEE. This CDR3 is 15 amino acids long. This receptor was obtained from a human donor with ulcerative colitis or Crohn's disease, or a healthy co-twin of an affected twin (not recorded which). Sequencing was performed on blood. The chain links TRBV5-6 to TRBJ2-2; TCRdb's D call, TRBD2, is unchecked because there is no DNA. CDR3 region: CASSSSRQGTGELFF. The complete variable domain, with remaining parts taken from reference TRBV5-6 and TRBJ2-2, reads DAGVTQSPTHLIKTRGQQVTLRCSPKSGHDTVSWYQQALGQGPQFIFQYYEEEERQRGNFPDRFSGHQFPNYSSELNVNALLLGDSALYLCASSSSRQGTGELFFGEGSRLTVL.